Each of the 21 T cell receptor beta chains below was sequenced from the same sample in a study of identical twins. TCRdb reanalysed the 5' RACE reads using MiXCR and keeps one entry per CDR3 protein. This sample has fewer than 550,000 distinct CDR3 sequences, with roughly an eighth found just once. These sequences were also reported in another study, on yellow fever vaccine responses in identical twins.

The material sequenced was CD4+ T cells sorted from blood. The receptors were sampled from a woman under 30 in good health.

This sequence joins TRBV7-2 and TRBJ2-1; no definite D call. Trimming removed 2 bases from V and 9 bases from J, with 11 bases in between. This CDR3 contains 13 residues. Germline-derived CDR1 and CDR2 are SGHTA and FQGNSA. CDR3 sequence (DNA): TGTGCCAGCAGCTTAAGCGCTATGGCTGAGCAGTTCTTC. Its translation: CASSLSAMAEQFF.

The rearrangement uses TRBV27 and TRBJ2-1; 8 bases align to TRBD2. The J segment lost 14 bases and the V segment lost 6 bases, leaving 9 bases of the junction unmatched. The CDR3 has 12 residues. Looked up from germline, CDR1 is MNHEY and CDR2 is SMNVEV (reference sequence). The CDR3 sequence is CASSPTSEREFF. CDR3 DNA: TGTGCCAGCAGCCCGACTAGCGAGAGGGAGTTCTTC.

This clonotype showed up many times. This chain connects TRBV20-1 to TRBJ2-7; 11 bases map to TRBD2. Germline V gene data show CDR1 as DFQATT and CDR2 as SNEGSKA (reference sequence). The CDR3 is made up of 13 amino acids. In DNA, the CDR3 is TGCGGAGGTGGAGGGACTAGCGGTCGCGAGCAGTACTTC. Its translation is CGGGGTSGREQYF.

This clonotype has only a few counts. The chain carries TRBV19 and TRBJ1-5; D unresolved. The CDR3 totals 15 residues. CDR1 and CDR2 (germline): LNHDA, SQIVND (reference sequence). Trimming cost V 6 bases and J 3 bases, with 15 bases left between them. CDR3 nucleotide sequence: TGTGCCAGTAGACCCCACCTTAGTACCAATCAGCCCCAGCATTTT. Residues: CASRPHLSTNQPQHF.

The rearrangement uses TRBV30 and TRBJ2-2; D unclear. This CDR3 has 14 residues. Germline-derived CDR1 and CDR2 are GTSNPN and SVGIG (reference sequence). V was trimmed by 4 bases and J by 6 bases, leaving 15 bases between them. Here the CDR3 DNA reads TGTGCCTGGACCCTCGAGGATTGGTCCGGGGAGCTGTTTTTT. Its translation: CAWTLEDWSGELFF.

This clonotype was seen more than once but under ten times. J is TRBJ2-3 and V is TRBV7-2; no firm D call. Trimming left V 1 base short and J 4 bases short, with 15 bases between. The CDR3 is 16 amino acids. Germline CDR1 SGHTA, CDR2 FQGNSA. The DNA of the CDR3 is TGTGCCAGCAGCTTAGTAACCAGCGCCCCCGCAGATACGCAGTATTTT. Amino acid sequence: CASSLVTSAPADTQYF. The full variable domain, its missing parts supplied by reference TRBV7-2 and TRBJ2-3, is GAGVSQSPSNKVTEKGKDVELRCDPISGHTALYWYRQSLGQGLEFLIYFQGNSAPDKSGLPSDRFSAERTGGSVSTLTIQRTQQEDSAVYLCASSLVTSAPADTQYFGPGTRLTVL.

This clonotype has just a few counts. This chain links TRBV6-1 with TRBJ2-3; 7 bases are shared with TRBD2. Germline lookup yields CDR1 MNHNS and CDR2 SASEGT. CDR3 length: 17 residues. V lost 8 bases to trimming and J lost 2 bases; unmatched junction nucleotides: 16. DNA for the CDR3: TGTGCCAGCGCCTCATTAGGACTAGTCTCCACCACAGATACGCAGTATTTT. Translated: CASASLGLVSTTDTQYF.

The chain couples TRBV28 to TRBJ1-2; D possibly corresponds to TRBD1 (5 bases). The CDR3 consists of 11 residues. V lost 7 bases and J 7 bases, leaving 10 bases between the germline ends. CDR1 MDHEN and CDR2 SYDVKM come from the germline V gene. CDR3 nucleotide sequence: TGTGCCAGCACGGACATTTTTGGCTACACCTTC. The encoded protein is CASTDIFGYTF.

This clonotype has more than one count but fewer than ten. The V gene is TRBV3-1, the J gene TRBJ2-7; D unresolved. CDR1 and CDR2 from the germline V gene are LGHDT and YNNKEL (reference sequence). CDR3 length equals 13 residues. Between the trimmed V and J ends, which lost 1 base and 3 bases, there was a span of 7 bases. The CDR3 coding sequence is TGTGCCAGCAGCCAAGTGGATAACTACGAGCAGTACTTC. Encoded protein: CASSQVDNYEQYF.

This chain uses TRBV12-3 or TRBV12-4 with TRBJ1-2; D perhaps matches TRBD1 (6 bases). V gave up 3 bases and J gave up 2 bases, with 13 bases separating them. The CDR3 contains 15 residues. The CDR3 nucleotides are TGTGCCAGCAGTTTTTGGGGAGGACAGAACTATGGCTACACCTTC. Protein: CASSFWGGQNYGYTF.

This clonotype was recorded at least ten times. This chain links TRBV7-2 with TRBJ1-4; D not resolved. The length of the CDR3 is 13 residues. Per germline, CDR1 SGHTA and CDR2 FQGNSA. The germline V and J ends were trimmed by 8 bases and 8 bases, with 15 bases remaining between them. CDR3 coding DNA: TGTGCCAGCGCCTGGATATCACGGGAAAAACTGTTTTTT. Translated: CASAWISREKLFF. Full variable domain (rest looked up from reference TRBV7-2 and TRBJ1-4): GAGVSQSPSNKVTEKGKDVELRCDPISGHTALYWYRQSLGQGLEFLIYFQGNSAPDKSGLPSDRFSAERTGGSVSTLTIQRTQQEDSAVYLCASAWISREKLFFGSGTQLSVL.

This chain links TRBV20-1 with TRBJ2-3; perhaps TRBD2 as D (6 bases). CDR1 and CDR2 (germline): DFQATT, SNEGSKA (reference sequence). The ends were cut back, 3 bases at V and 6 bases at J, with 28 bases in the middle. The CDR3 is 18 residues long. This CDR3 reads CSASKIKPGLLMVDTQYF. Here the CDR3 DNA reads TGCAGTGCTAGTAAAATAAAGCCGGGACTTCTGATGGTGGATACGCAGTATTTT.

The rearrangement joins TRBV20-1 to TRBJ2-2; D may match TRBD1 or TRBD2 (5 bases each). The CDR3 is made up of 16 amino acids. Germline V gene sequence: CDR1 DFQATT, CDR2 SNEGSKA (reference sequence). V was cut by 5 bases and J by 5 bases, with 21 bases left in between. CDR3 nucleotide sequence: TGCAGTGCTGTCAGACGAGGGGCGCGTAATACCGGGGAGCTGTTTTTT. It yields the protein CSAVRRGARNTGELFF.

The V and J genes are TRBV29-1 and TRBJ1-2; perhaps TRBD1 as D (5 bases). Looked up from germline, CDR1 is SQVTM and CDR2 is ANQGSEA. The CDR3 is 11 amino acids. V lost 7 bases and J lost 8, with 14 bases in between. CDR3: CSAAGTPGYTF. The CDR3 region has the DNA TGCAGCGCAGCGGGGACGCCAGGCTACACCTTC.

Many counts were recorded for this clonotype. CDR3 nucleotide sequence: TGTGCCAGCAGTTTAGAGGGTCCCTATAATTCACCCCTCCACTTT. The encoded protein is CASSLEGPYNSPLHF. This chain uses TRBV28 with TRBJ1-6, with D unclear. The CDR3 is 15 residues long. V gave up 2 bases and J gave up 2 bases, with 7 bases separating them. Germline CDR1 is MDHEN and CDR2 is SYDVKM.

This clonotype was seen a few times. The genes are TRBV18 and TRBJ2-1; D may correspond to TRBD1 or TRBD2 (5 bases each). CDR3 length equals 13 residues. The V gene lost 0 bases and the J gene lost 8 bases, with 8 bases spanning the gap. Germline V gene sequence: CDR1 KGHSH, CDR2 LQKENI. The CDR3 DNA follows: TGTGCCAGCTCACCACCGGGGGTCGATGAGCAGTTCTTC. Encoded protein: CASSPPGVDEQFF.

This clonotype was observed at least ten times. CDR3 nucleotide sequence: TGCGCCAGCAGCCAAGTTGATCTTGGTTTTGTGTTCAATGAGCAGTTCTTC. It codes for CASSQVDLGFVFNEQFF. V is TRBV4-1 and J is TRBJ2-1; the D is unclear. This CDR3 spans 17 amino acids. CDR1 and CDR2 from the germline V gene are MGHRA and YSYEKL. V was cut by 1 base and J by 6 bases, with 19 bases left in between.

The chain couples TRBV29-1 to TRBJ2-3; no definite D call. The ends were cut back, 3 bases at V and 0 bases at J, with 7 bases in the middle. Per the germline V gene, CDR1 is SQVTM and CDR2 is ANQGSEA. CDR3 length: 13 amino acids. The CDR3 reads CSVDLISTDTQYF. The CDR3 nucleotides read TGCAGCGTTGATCTGATTAGCACAGATACGCAGTATTTT.

This clonotype was detected only a few times. The chain is built from TRBV4-3 and TRBJ2-3; D is unclear. Trimming removed 0 bases at V and 2 bases at J, with 6 bases between. This CDR3 comprises 14 residues. Germline CDR1 reads LGHNA; CDR2 reads YSLEER. The CDR3 is CASSQDWFTDTQYF. Written as DNA, the CDR3 is TGCGCCAGCAGCCAAGATTGGTTCACAGATACGCAGTATTTT.

This chain links TRBV15 with TRBJ1-5; D gene uncertain. This CDR3 comprises 16 residues. V lost 0 bases to trimming and J lost 3 bases, with 12 bases between them. Germline CDR1 and CDR2: LNHNV and YYDKDF (reference sequence). The CDR3 is CATSRDQAANNQPQHF. The CDR3 DNA reads as TGTGCCACCAGCAGAGATCAGGCAGCCAACAATCAGCCCCAGCATTTT.

This clonotype was seen a few times. This chain uses TRBV24-1 with TRBJ2-1, with D perhaps assigned TRBD1 or TRBD2 (5 bases each). CDR1 and CDR2 (germline): KGHDR, SFDVKD. The CDR3 runs 14 residues. Trimming shortened V by 5 bases and J by 9 bases, and 16 bases separated the two germline ends. The CDR3 here is CATSVGRRGFEQFF. The CDR3 DNA is TGTGCCACCAGTGTGGGGCGGCGAGGGTTTGAGCAGTTCTTC.